This TCR beta chain was retrieved from a study of CD8 T cells in Susac syndrome. Trimming shortened V by 8 bases and J by 5 bases, and 18 bases separated the two germline ends. Germline CDR1 and CDR2: DFQATT and SNEGSKA (reference sequence). CDR3 size: 13 residues. An input of about 0.5 to 1 ug of RNA was subjected to reverse transcription using random hexamers. Using its own MiXCR run on the immunoSEQ multiplex PCR reads, TCRdb lists one record per CDR3 protein. The sample includes over 80,000 distinct CDR3 sequences, 94% of them seen just once. Both CD4+ and CD8+ T cells were negatively isolated, and TEMRA cells underwent FACS enrichment.

The receptor was derived from a human donor with Susac syndrome. The chain has TRBV20-1 and TRBJ2-5; D gene uncertain. Sample: CD8+ T cells from PBMCs. The CDR3 region has the DNA TGCAGTACCACTACAAGCACCGACGAGACCCAGTACTTC. Its protein is CSTTTSTDETQYF.